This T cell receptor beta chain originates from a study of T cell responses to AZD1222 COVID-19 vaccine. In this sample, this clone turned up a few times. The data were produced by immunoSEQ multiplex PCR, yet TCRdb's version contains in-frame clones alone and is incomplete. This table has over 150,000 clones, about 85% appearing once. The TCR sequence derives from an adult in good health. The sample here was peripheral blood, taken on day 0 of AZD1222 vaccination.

The CDR3 DNA reads as TGTGCCAGCAGCTACCGCGGGAGAGGCACCGGGGAGCTGTTTTTT. Translated: CASSYRGRGTGELFF. The chain uses TRBV7-6 and TRBJ2-2; 7 nucleotides align to TRBD2. V trimming: 4 bases; J trimming: 4 bases; junction bases outside the gene matches: 6. Germline lookup yields CDR1 SGHVS and CDR2 FNYEAQ. This CDR3 is 15 amino acids long.